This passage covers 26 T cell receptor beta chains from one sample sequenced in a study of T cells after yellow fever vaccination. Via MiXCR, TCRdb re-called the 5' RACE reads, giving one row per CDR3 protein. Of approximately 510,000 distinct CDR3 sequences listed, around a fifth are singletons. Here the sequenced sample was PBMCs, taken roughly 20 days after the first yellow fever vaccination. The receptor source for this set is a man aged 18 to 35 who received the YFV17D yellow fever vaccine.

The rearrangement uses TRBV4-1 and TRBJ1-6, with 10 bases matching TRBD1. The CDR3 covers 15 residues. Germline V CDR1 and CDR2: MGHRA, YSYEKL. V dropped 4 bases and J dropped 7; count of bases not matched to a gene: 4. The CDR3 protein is CASSLWTGGNSPLHF. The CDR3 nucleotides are TGCGCCAGCAGCCTATGGACAGGGGGAAATTCACCCCTCCACTTT.

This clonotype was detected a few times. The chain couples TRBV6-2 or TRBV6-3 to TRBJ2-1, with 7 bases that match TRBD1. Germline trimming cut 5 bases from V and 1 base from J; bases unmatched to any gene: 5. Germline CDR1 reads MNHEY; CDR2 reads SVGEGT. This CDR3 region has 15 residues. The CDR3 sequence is CASSTGDGSYNEQFF. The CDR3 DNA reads TGTGCCAGCAGTACAGGGGACGGTTCCTACAATGAGCAGTTCTTC.

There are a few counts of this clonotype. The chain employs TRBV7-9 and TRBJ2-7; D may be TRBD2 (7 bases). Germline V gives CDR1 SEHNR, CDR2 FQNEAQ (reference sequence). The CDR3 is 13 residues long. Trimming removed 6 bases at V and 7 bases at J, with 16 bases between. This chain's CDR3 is CASSQRGGWEQYV. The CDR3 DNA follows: TGTGCCAGCAGTCAAAGGGGGGGCTGGGAGCAGTACGTC.

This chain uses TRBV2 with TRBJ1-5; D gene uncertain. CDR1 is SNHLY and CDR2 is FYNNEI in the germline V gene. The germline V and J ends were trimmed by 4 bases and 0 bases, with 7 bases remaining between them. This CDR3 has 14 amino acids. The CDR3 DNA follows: TGTGCCAGCAGTGTCGGTCATAGCAATCAGCCCCAGCATTTT. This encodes CASSVGHSNQPQHF.

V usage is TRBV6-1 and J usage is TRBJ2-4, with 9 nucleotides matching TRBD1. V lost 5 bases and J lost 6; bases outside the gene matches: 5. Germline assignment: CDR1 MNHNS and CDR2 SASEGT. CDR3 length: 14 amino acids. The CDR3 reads CASSKTGGGNIQYF. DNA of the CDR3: TGTGCCAGCAGTAAGACAGGGGGGGGAAACATTCAGTACTTC.

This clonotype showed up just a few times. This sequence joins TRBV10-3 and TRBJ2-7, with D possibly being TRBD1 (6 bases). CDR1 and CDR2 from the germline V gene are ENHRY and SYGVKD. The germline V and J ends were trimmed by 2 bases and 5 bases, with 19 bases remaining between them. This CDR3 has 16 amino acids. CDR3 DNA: TGTGCCATCAGTGAGCGAGGCAGGGGCTACGCGAACGAGCAGTACTTC. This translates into CAISERGRGYANEQYF.

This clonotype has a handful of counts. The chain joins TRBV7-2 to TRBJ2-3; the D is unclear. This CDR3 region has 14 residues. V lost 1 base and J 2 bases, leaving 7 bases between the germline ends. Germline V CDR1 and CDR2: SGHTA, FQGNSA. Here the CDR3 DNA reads TGTGCCAGCAGCTTAGAAGCCACCACAGATACGCAGTATTTT. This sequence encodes CASSLEATTDTQYF. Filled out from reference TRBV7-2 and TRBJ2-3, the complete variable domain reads GAGVSQSPSNKVTEKGKDVELRCDPISGHTALYWYRQSLGQGLEFLIYFQGNSAPDKSGLPSDRFSAERTGGSVSTLTIQRTQQEDSAVYLCASSLEATTDTQYFGPGTRLTVL.

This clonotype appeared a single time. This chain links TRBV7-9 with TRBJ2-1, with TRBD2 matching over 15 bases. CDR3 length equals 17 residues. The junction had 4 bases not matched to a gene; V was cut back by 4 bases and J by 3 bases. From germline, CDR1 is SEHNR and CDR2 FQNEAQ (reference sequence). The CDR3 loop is CASSSGTSGGFYNEQFF. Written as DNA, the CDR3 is TGTGCCAGCAGCTCCGGGACTAGCGGGGGGTTCTACAATGAGCAGTTCTTC.

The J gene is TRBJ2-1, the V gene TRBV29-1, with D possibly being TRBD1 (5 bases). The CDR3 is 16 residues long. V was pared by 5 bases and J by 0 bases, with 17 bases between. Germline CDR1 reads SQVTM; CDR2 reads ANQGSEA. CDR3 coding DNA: TGCAGCGTTATGATGTTAGACAGCAGCTCCTACAATGAGCAGTTCTTC. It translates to CSVMMLDSSSYNEQFF.

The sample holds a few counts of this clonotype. Here the CDR3 DNA reads TGCAGTGCTAGCGTGGCAGGGGAGTTTAATAATTCACCCCTCCACTTT. Translating gives CSASVAGEFNNSPLHF. This rearrangement joins TRBV20-1 to TRBJ1-6; D is possibly TRBD1 (6 bases). The CDR3 spans 16 residues. Germline CDR1 is DFQATT and CDR2 is SNEGSKA (reference sequence). Deletions cut 3 bases from V and 5 bases from J, with 17 bases between.

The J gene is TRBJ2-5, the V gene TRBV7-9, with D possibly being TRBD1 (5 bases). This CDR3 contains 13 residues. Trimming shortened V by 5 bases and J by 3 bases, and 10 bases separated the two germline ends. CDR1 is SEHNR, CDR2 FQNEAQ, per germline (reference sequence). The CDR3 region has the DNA TGTGCCAGCAGCGATGTGACAGAAGAGACCCAGTACTTC. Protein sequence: CASSDVTEETQYF. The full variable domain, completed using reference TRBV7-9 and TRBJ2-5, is DTGVSQNPRHKITKRGQNVTFRCDPISEHNRLYWYRQTLGQGPEFLTYFQNEAQLEKSRLLSDRFSAERPKGSFSTLEIQRTEQGDSAMYLCASSDVTEETQYFGPGTRLLVL.

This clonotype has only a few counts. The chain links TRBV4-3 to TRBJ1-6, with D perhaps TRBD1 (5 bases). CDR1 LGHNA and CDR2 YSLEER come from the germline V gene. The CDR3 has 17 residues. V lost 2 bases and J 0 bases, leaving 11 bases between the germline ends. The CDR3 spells CASSQKGPSSYNSPLHF. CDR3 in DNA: TGCGCCAGCAGCCAAAAGGGACCTAGCTCCTATAATTCACCCCTCCACTTT.

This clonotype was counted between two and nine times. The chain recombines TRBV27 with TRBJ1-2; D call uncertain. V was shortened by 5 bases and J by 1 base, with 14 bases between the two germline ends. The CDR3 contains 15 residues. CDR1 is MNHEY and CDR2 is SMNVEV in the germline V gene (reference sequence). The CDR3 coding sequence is TGTGCCAGCAGTAGGGAGTATAAAGATAACTATGGCTACACCTTC. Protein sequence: CASSREYKDNYGYTF.

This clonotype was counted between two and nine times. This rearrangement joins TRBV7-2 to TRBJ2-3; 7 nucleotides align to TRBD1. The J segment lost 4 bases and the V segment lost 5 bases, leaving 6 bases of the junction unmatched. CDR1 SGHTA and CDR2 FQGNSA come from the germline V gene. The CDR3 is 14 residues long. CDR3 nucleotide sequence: TGTGCCAGCAGCGAACCAAGGGGGCCAGATACGCAGTATTTT. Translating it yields CASSEPRGPDTQYF.

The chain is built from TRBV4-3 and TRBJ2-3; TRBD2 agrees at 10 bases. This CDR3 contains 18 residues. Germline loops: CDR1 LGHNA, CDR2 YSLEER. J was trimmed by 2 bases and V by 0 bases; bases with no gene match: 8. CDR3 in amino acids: CASSQDRASGGPTDTQYF. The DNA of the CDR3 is TGCGCCAGCAGCCAAGATAGGGCTAGCGGGGGCCCCACAGATACGCAGTATTTT.

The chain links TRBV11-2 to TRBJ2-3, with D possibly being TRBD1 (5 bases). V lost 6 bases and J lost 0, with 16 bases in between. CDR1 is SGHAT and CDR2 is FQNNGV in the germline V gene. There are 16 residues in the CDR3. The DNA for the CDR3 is TGTGCCAGCAGTCGACGACAGACCACTAGCACAGATACGCAGTATTTT. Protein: CASSRRQTTSTDTQYF.

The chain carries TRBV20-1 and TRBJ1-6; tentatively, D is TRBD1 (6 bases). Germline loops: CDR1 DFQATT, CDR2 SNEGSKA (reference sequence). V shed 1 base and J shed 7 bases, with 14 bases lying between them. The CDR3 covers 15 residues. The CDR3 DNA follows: TGCAGTGCTAGAGTAGGGGGGGCGGTGAATTCACCCCTCCACTTT. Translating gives CSARVGGAVNSPLHF.

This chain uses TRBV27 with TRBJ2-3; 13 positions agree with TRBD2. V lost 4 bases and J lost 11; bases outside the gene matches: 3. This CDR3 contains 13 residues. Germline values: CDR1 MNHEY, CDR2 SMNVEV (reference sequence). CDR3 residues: CASSWGLAGWQYF. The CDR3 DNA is TGTGCCAGCAGTTGGGGACTAGCGGGGTGGCAGTATTTT.

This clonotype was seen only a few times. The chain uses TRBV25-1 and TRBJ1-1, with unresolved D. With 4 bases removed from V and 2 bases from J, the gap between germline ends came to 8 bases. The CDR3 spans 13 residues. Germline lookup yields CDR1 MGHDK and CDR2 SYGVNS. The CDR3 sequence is CASSVKGNTEAFF. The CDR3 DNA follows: TGTGCCAGCAGTGTCAAGGGAAACACTGAAGCTTTCTTT.

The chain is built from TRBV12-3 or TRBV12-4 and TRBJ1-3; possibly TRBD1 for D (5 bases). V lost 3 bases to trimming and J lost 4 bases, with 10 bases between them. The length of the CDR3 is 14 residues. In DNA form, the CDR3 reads TGTGCCAGCAGTTTCAGGGAAGCAGGAAACACCATATATTTT. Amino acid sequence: CASSFREAGNTIYF.

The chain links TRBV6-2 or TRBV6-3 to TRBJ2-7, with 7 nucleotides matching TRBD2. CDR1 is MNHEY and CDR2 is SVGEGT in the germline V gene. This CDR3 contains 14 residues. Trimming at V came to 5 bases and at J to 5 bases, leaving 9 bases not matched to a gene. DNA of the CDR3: TGTGCCAGCAGTGGACTAGACGACTCTGACGAGCAGTACGTC. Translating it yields CASSGLDDSDEQYV.

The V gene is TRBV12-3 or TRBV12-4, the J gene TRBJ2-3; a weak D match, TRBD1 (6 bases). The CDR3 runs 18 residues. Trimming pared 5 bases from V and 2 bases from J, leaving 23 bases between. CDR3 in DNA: TGTGCCAGCAGTGTCAGGGGTTTTTACCAAAGTGTCACAGATACGCAGTATTTT. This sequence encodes CASSVRGFYQSVTDTQYF.

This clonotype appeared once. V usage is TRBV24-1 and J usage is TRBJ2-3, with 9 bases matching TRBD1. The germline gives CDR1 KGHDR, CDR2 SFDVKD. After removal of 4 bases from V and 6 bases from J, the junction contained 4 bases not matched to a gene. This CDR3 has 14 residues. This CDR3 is CATSEGQGFDTQYF. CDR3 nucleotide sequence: TGTGCCACCAGTGAGGGACAGGGTTTTGATACGCAGTATTTT.

In DNA, the CDR3 is TGTGCCAGCAGTGGTCCACAAGCTTTCTTT. This gives the protein CASSGPQAFF. The chain recombines TRBV6-2 or TRBV6-3 with TRBJ1-1; no firm D call. The germline V gene encodes CDR1 MNHEY and CDR2 SVGEGT. V was trimmed by 5 bases and J by 9 bases, leaving 7 bases between them. The CDR3 totals 10 residues.

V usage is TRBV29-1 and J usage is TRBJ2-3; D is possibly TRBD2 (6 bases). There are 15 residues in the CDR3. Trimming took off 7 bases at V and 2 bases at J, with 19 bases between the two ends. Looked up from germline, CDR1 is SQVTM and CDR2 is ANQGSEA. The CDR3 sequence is CSASAGPGVTDTQYF. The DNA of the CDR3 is TGCAGCGCCTCGGCGGGACCGGGGGTCACAGATACGCAGTATTTT.

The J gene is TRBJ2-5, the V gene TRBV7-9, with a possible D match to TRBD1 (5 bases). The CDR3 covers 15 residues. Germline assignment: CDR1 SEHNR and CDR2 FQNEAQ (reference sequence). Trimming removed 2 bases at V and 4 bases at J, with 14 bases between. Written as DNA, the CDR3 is TGTGCCAGCAGCTTAAGTGGGTCTAGGGGAGAGACCCAGTACTTC. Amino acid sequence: CASSLSGSRGETQYF.